The text below deals with one T cell receptor beta chain. This clonotype appeared a few times. This clone's antigen is unknown. No much larger clone exists at a distance of one base, and base qualities are not known. The record originates from a study of response to subunit inactivated influenza vaccine (dated by TCRdb to the late 2010s). Background on the whole study: The study used deep quantitative T cell receptor repertoire profiling to track responses to a trivalent subunit inactivated influenza vaccine.

The paper as a whole reports these results and caveats: The authors suggested that each seasonal influenza vaccination may recruit only a limited number of new T cells.

To prepare the library, RT-PCR was applied. TCRdb records Illumina HiSeq 2500 as the sequencer. The raw public reads went through TCRdb reprocessing: fastp at Q25, MiXCR clone calling, in-frame beta chains kept. Identical CDR3 protein sequences are pooled into one entry, listed with their most common genes and DNA. Here the sample has hundreds of thousands of distinct CDR3 sequences; around 18% occur a single time. The ten biggest clones cover under 13% of the sample. The sequence was obtained from a man aged 45 to 65 who received an inactivated influenza vaccine. Donor details come from another sample of the same person, matched by shared clones. This specimen was PBMCs from blood, taken approximately 5 days after vaccination.

The CDR3 reads CASSPALAGGRGTGELFF. The sequence in DNA is TGTGCCAGCAGCCCTGCACTAGCGGGAGGGCGTGGGACCGGGGAGCTGTTTTTT. The rearranged segments are TRBV11-2 and TRBJ2-2; TRBD2 fits 13 bases in the junction. Ends trimmed: V by 5 bases, J by 5 bases; bases unmatched to a gene: 11. From cysteine to phenylalanine, the CDR3 is 18 amino acids long. Solely the CDR3 DNA is kept, with 54 bases framed from the first base. In the germline V gene, CDR1 corresponds to SGHAT and CDR2 to FQNNGV. With the portions outside the CDR3 filled from the reference TRBV11-2 and TRBJ2-2 genes, the complete variable region becomes EAGVAQSPRYKIIEKRQSVAFWCNPISGHATLYWYQQILGQGPKLLIQFQNNGVVDDSQLPKDRFSAERLKGVDSTLKIQPAKLEDSAVYLCASSPALAGGRGTGELFFGEGSRLTVL.